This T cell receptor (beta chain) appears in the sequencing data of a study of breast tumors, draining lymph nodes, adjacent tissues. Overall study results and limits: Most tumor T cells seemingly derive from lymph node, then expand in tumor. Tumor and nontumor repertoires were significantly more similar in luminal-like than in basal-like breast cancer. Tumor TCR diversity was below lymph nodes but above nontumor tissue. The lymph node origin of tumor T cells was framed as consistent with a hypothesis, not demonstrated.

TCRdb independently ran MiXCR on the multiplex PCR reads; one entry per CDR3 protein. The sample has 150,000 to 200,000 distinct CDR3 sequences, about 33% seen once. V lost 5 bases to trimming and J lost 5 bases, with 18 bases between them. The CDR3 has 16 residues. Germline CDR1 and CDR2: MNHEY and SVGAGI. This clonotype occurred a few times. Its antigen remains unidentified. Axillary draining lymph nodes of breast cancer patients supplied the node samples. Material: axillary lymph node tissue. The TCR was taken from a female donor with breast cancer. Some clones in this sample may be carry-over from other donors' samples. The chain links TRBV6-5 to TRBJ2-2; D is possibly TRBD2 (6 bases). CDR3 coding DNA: TGTGCCAGCAGTCCCCAAGGCGGGGCCGGGACCGGGGAGCTGTTTTTT. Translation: CASSPQGGAGTGELFF.